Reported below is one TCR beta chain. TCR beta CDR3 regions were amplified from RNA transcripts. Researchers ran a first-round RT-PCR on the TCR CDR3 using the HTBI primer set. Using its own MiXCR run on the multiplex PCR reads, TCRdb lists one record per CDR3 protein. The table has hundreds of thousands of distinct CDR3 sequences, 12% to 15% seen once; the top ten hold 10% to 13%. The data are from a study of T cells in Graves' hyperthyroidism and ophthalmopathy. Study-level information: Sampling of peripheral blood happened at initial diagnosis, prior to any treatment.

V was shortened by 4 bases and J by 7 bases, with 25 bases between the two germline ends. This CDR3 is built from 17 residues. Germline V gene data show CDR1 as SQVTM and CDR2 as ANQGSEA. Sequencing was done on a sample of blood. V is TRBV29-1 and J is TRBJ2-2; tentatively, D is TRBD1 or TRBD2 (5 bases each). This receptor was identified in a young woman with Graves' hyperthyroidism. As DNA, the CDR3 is TGCAGCGTTGTTAACTCCCCGGGGCAGGGTCTCCGCGGGGAGCTGTTTTTT. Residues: CSVVNSPGQGLRGELFF.